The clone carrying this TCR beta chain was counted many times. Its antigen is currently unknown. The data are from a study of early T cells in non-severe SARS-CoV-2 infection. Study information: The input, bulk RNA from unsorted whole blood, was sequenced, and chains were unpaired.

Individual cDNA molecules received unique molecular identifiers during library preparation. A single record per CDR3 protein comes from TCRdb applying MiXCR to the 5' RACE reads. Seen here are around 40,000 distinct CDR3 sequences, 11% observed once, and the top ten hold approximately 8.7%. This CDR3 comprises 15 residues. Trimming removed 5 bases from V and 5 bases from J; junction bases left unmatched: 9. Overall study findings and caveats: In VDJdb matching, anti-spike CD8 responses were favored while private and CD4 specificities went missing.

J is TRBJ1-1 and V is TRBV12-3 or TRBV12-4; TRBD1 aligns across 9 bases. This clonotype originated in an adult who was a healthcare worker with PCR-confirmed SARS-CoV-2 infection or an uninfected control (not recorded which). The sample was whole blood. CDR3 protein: CASSPGTGRRTEAFF. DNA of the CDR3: TGTGCCAGCAGTCCCGGGACAGGGCGTCGGACTGAAGCTTTCTTT.